This T cell receptor beta chain was sequenced during a study of T cells in localized non-small cell lung cancer. TCRdb's table, derived via immunoSEQ multiplex PCR, lists solely in-frame clones and lacks some. The sample yields 15,000 or so clones, approximately 89% seen once. The receptor was isolated from a man aged 35-69 years with stage III lung adenocarcinoma. The source was peripheral blood mononuclear cells, collected before any cancer treatment.

The CDR3 region is CASSPTGSLAGAYEQYF. Written as DNA, the CDR3 is TGTGCCAGCTCACCAACTGGGAGCCTCGCTGGGGCCTACGAGCAGTACTTC. The chain carries TRBV18 and TRBJ2-7, with TRBD2 as a possible D gene (5 bases). V lost 2 bases to trimming and J lost 2 bases, with 19 bases between them. Germline V gives CDR1 KGHSH, CDR2 LQKENI. The CDR3 spans 17 residues. Full variable domain (rest looked up from reference TRBV18 and TRBJ2-7): NAGVMQNPRHLVRRRGQEARLRCSPMKGHSHVYWYRQLPEEGLKFMVYLQKENIIDESGMPKERFSAEFPKEGPSILRIQQVVRGDSAAYFCASSPTGSLAGAYEQYFGPGTRLTVT.